The subject of this entry is one T cell receptor beta chain. In the source study's methods: Ranging from about 20,000 to 690,600, TCR counts per sample had a median value of around 100,000. TCRdb fed the RACE reads into MiXCR, producing one record per CDR3 protein. TCRdb assigned the V and J calls; the authors' analysis was not used. Found here are about 110,000 distinct CDR3 sequences, 10% to 15% of them singletons; the top ten hold 1.6%. J was trimmed by 5 bases and V by 10 bases; bases with no gene match: 5. The CDR3 has 13 residues. CDR1 MDHEN and CDR2 SYDVKM come from the germline V gene. The data were obtained in a study of human T cells and chemical hapten exposure. The time point here: pre-sensitization, week 0. Treatment indicated: therapeutic diphenylcyclopropenone sensitization with weekly scalp DPC.

The chain uses TRBV28 and TRBJ1-6, with TRBD1 matching 7 bases. The receptor comes from a woman in her forties or fifties with alopecia areata. Some clones in this sample may be carry-over from other donors' samples. The starting material was whole blood, obtained in connection with sensitization to the hapten diphenylcyclopropenone (DPC). The DNA for the CDR3 is TGTGCCACCTGTGGGACAGATAATTCACCCCTCCACTTT. It codes for CATCGTDNSPLHF.